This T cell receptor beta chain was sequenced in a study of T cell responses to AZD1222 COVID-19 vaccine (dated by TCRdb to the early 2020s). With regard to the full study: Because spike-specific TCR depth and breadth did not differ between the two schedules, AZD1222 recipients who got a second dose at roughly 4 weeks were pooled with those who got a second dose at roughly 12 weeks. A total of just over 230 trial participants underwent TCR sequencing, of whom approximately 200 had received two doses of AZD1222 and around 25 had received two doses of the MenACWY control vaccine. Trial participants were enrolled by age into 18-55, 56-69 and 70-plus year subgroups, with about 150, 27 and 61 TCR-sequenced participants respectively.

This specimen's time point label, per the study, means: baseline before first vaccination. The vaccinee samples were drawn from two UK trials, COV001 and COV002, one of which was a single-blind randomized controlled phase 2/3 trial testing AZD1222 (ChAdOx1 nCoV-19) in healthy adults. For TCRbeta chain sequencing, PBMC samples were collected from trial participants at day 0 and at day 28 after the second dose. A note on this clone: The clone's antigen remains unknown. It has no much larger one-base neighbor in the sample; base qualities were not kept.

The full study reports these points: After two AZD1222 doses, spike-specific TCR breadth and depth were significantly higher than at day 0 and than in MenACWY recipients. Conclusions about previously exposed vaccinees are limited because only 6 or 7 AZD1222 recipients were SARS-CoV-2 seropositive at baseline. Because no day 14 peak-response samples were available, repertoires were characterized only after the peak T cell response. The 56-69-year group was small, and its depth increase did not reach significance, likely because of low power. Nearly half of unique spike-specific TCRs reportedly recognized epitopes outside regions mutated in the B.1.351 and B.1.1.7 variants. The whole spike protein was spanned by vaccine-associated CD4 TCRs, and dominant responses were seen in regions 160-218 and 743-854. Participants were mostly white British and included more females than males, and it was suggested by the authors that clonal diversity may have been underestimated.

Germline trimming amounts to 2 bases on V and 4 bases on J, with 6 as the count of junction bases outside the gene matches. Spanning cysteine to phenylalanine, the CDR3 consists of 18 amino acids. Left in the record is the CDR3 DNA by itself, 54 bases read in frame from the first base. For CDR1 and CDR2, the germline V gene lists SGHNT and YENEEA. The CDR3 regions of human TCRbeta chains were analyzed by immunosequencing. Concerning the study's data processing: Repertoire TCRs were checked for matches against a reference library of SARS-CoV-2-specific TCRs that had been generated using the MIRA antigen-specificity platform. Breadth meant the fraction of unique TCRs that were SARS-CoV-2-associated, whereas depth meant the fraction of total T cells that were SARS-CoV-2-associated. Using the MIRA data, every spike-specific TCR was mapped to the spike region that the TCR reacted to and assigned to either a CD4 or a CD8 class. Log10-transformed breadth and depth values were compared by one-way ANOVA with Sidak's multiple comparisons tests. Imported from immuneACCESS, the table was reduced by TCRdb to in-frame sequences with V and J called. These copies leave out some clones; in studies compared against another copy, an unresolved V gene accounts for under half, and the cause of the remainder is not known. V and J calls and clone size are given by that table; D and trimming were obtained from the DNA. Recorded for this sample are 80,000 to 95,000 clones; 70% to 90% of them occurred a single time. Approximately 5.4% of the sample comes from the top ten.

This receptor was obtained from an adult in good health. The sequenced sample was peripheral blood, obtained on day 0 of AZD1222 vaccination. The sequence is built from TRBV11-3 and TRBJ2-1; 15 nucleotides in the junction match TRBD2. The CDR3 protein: CASSLRTSGGAGYNEQFF. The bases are TGTGCCAGCAGCTTAAGGACTAGCGGGGGGGCGGGTTACAATGAGCAGTTCTTC.